Described below is a single TCR beta chain sequence and its context. What it recognizes is unknown. RNA, once extracted, was reverse transcribed into cDNA for use as the sequencing template. Data came from immunoSEQ multiplex PCR; TCRdb stores just in-frame clones and leaves some out. The sample has 65,000 to 75,000 clones, 29% seen once. Unmatched junction bases numbered 14, after V lost 6 bases and J lost 0 bases. The germline V gene has CDR1 SQVTM and CDR2 ANQGSEA. The length of the CDR3 is 17 residues. Regarding treatment: oral pan-JAK inhibitor, 5-10 mg twice daily. The data were obtained in a study of CD8+ T cells in alopecia areata. Findings and limits, study-wide: Scalp clonality and expanded CD8+ clones among the top 100 fell significantly with tofacitinib. A large proportion of expanded lesional clones were detected persisting in scalp and blood during tofacitinib.

The receptor comes from a human donor with alopecia areata. This rearrangement joins TRBV29-1 to TRBJ2-3; 8 nucleotides line up with TRBD1. Here the sequenced sample was CD8+ T cells sorted from blood, taken at week 4, from a patient treated with tofacitinib. The CDR3 DNA is TGCAGCGTCCACCGCGTCGGACAGGGAGGAAGCACAGATACGCAGTATTTT. Amino acids: CSVHRVGQGGSTDTQYF.